The rows below give T cell receptor beta chains drawn from one sample of a study of Graves' ophthalmopathy and Graves' hyperthyroidism. A single record per CDR3 protein comes from TCRdb applying MiXCR to the multiplex PCR reads. The table shows around 1,200,000 distinct CDR3 sequences, with about 36% occurring only once. Sequencing was done on a sample of peripheral blood or thyroid tissue (not recorded which). All receptors come from an adult man with Graves' hyperthyroidism. Each CDR3 is given with its conserved first and last residue. The order of the fields is clone size, D gene, V gene, J gene, CDR3 DNA, CDR3 protein. A D gene is named only where the DNA matches it firmly. A row's size may be missing; if present it is once, few, many or a size class.

.	.	TRBV7-8	TRBJ1-5	TGTGCCAGCAGCTCCAAGGGTATCAGCAATCAGCCCCAGCATTTT	CASSSKGISNQPQHF
many	TRBD2	TRBV7-2	TRBJ2-7	TGTGCCAGCAGCTCCGAGCGGGAGACCCACGAGCAGTACTTC	CASSSERETHEQYF
few	TRBD1	TRBV14	TRBJ2-7	TGTGCCAGCAGCCAAGATCTCTGGGACAGGGGTCCCTACGAGCAGTACTTC	CASSQDLWDRGPYEQYF
once	.	TRBV10-2	TRBJ1-2	TGCGCCAGCAGTGACCACGGACGGAACTATGGCTACACCTTC	CASSDHGRNYGYTF
few	.	TRBV7-2	TRBJ1-2	TGTGCCAGCAGCTTAGTCTTGCAGGGTGGCCCCTCTAGAGCCTTC	CASSLVLQGGPSRAF
.	.	TRBV7-9	TRBJ1-4	TGTGCCAGCAGCCAGGCCGGGCGCGAGTTGACTAATGAAAAACTGTTTTTT	CASSQAGRELTNEKLFF
.	.	TRBV2	TRBJ1-5	TGTGCCAGCAGTTTACGTCGACGGCTTTGGCAGCCCCAGCATTTT	CASSLRRRLWQPQHF
many	.	TRBV7-9	TRBJ1-1	TGTGCCAGCAGCCCTCCGGGACCCAGAAGGGACACTGAAGCTTTCTTT	CASSPPGPRRDTEAFF
many	.	TRBV5-1	TRBJ2-2	TGCGCCAGCAGCTTGAGAAGGGGTGTTGCCGGGGAGCTGTTTTTT	CASSLRRGVAGELFF
many	TRBD1	TRBV5-8	TRBJ2-2	TGTGCCAGCAGCTTAGGACAGGGCGTGGCCGGGGAGCTGTTTTTT	CASSLGQGVAGELFF
.	TRBD1	TRBV29-1	TRBJ1-4	TGCAGCCGTAAGACCGGGACAGGGGAAGAAAAACTGTTTTTT	CSRKTGTGEEKLFF
.	.	TRBV19	TRBJ1-6	TGTGCCAGTACCATGACAGCGAGCAATCAGCCCCTCCACTTT	CASTMTASNQPLHF
.	.	TRBV6-1	TRBJ1-1	TGTGCCAGCAGTGAGGGGCAAGCCAGGATCGCCCCGGATGAAGCTTTCTTT	CASSEGQARIAPDEAFF
few	TRBD1	TRBV20-1	TRBJ2-7	TGCAGTGCGAGACCTGGGACAGGCGAGCAGTACTTC	CSARPGTGEQYF
.	.	TRBV12-3/TRBV12-4	TRBJ1-4	TGTGCCAGCAGTGCCGGCAGTGTGGCAGCCAATGGAAAACTGTTTTTT	CASSAGSVAANGKLFF
many	.	TRBV5-1	TRBJ1-1	TGCGCCAGCAGCTTGGTACCAGCATCCACAATAGGGTACACTGAAGCTTTCTTT	CASSLVPASTIGYTEAFF
.	.	TRBV6-1	TRBJ2-2	TGTGCCAGCAGGCCACAGGGTGAGGCCGGGGAGCTGTTTTTT	CASRPQGEAGELFF
many	.	TRBV9	TRBJ1-1	TGTGCCAGCAGCGTAGTAGACAGAATGAACACTGAAGCTTTCTTT	CASSVVDRMNTEAFF
.	.	TRBV30	TRBJ2-7	TGTGCCTGGAGTGAGCTGGGACCCTACGAGCAGTACTTC	CAWSELGPYEQYF
many	TRBD2	TRBV7-2	TRBJ2-5	TGTGCCAGCGACCGTCTAGCGGGGGGTCGGGAGACCCAGTACTTC	CASDRLAGGRETQYF
.	.	TRBV7-9	TRBJ1-5	TGTGCCAGCAGACCGGGACCCCGGCACGAGCATTTT	CASRPGPRHEHF
once	.	TRBV7-9	TRBJ2-7	TGCGCCAGCAGCTTCGGGAGCTGCGAGCAGTACTTC	CASSFGSCEQYF
.	TRBD1	TRBV7-9	TRBJ1-4	TGTGCCAGCAGCAATGGGACAGATGAAAAACTGTTTTTT	CASSNGTDEKLFF
.	TRBD2	TRBV7-9	TRBJ2-3	TGTGCCAGCCACGGGAGGGGAGATACGCAGTATTTT	CASHGRGDTQYF